The clone carrying this T cell receptor (beta chain) was seen once. Unmatched junction bases numbered 6, after V lost 4 bases and J lost 8 bases. Germline CDR1 reads SEHNR; CDR2 reads FQNEAQ (reference sequence). CDR3 length: 14 residues. The table came from immunoSEQ multiplex PCR; TCRdb's copy has only in-frame clones and leaves some out. This table has about 120,000 clones, approximately 88% appearing once. This record belongs to a study of T cell responses to AZD1222 COVID-19 vaccine. The gene calls are TRBV7-9 and TRBJ2-1, with 9 bases matching TRBD2. Sample: peripheral blood, taken on day 0 of AZD1222 vaccination. This clonotype was obtained from an adult in good health. The CDR3: CASSSGLARDEQFF. Written as DNA, the CDR3 is TGTGCCAGCAGCTCCGGACTAGCGAGGGATGAGCAGTTCTTC. Full variable domain (remainder filled in from reference TRBV7-9 and TRBJ2-1): DTGVSQNPRHKITKRGQNVTFRCDPISEHNRLYWYRQTLGQGPEFLTYFQNEAQLEKSRLLSDRFSAERPKGSFSTLEIQRTEQGDSAMYLCASSSGLARDEQFFGPGTRLTVL.